This TCR beta chain emerged from a study of CD8 T cells in ankylosing spondylitis. General study findings and limits: In reactive arthritis synovial fluid and blood, some motif variants had been reported before. Apparently characteristic of ankylosing spondylitis blood was a TCR beta motif (under ten highly homologous variants).

Germline V gives CDR1 DFQATT, CDR2 SNEGSKA (reference sequence). The CDR3 runs to 13 residues. J lost 4 bases, V lost 5 bases, and 5 bases had no gene match. Each CDR3 protein gets one entry after TCRdb re-called the 5' RACE reads with MiXCR. In the table there are 250,000 or so distinct CDR3 sequences, roughly 10% of which are singletons. This clonotype was observed a handful of times. The antigen is not known. The TCR was taken from a male donor with ankylosing spondylitis or in good health (not recorded which). The sequenced sample was blood, either unsorted or a sorted T cell fraction (not recorded which). V and J are TRBV20-1 and TRBJ2-7, with 10 bases fitting TRBD2. CDR3 protein: CSAGLAERYEQYF. CDR3 nucleotide sequence: TGCAGTGCTGGACTAGCGGAACGGTACGAGCAGTACTTC.